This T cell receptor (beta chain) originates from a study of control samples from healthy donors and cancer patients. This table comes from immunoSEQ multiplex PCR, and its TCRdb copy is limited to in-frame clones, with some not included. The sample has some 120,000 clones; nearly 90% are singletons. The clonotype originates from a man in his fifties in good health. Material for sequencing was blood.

Written as DNA, the CDR3 is TGTGCCAGCAGCCCGGGACAGGTGGGCACCGGGGAGCTGTTTTTT. It translates to CASSPGQVGTGELFF. The chain uses TRBV5-6 and TRBJ2-2, with TRBD1 matching over 8 bases. The junction had 6 bases not matched to a gene; V was cut back by 4 bases and J by 4 bases. This CDR3 contains 15 residues. CDR1 is SGHDT, CDR2 YYEEEE, per germline.